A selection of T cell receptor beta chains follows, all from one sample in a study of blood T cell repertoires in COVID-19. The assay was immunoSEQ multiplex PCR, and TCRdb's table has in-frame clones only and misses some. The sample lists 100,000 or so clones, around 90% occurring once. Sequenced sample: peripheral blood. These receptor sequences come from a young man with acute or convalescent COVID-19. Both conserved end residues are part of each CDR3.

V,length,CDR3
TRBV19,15,CASTDTGTGSWTQYF
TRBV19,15,CASSRRWGGSEKLFF
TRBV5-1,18,CASSLAAVLAGVSYEQYF
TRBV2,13,CASSEGRDWGYTF
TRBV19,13,CASKTGGVPTQYF
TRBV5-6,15,CASSQDRGLNTEAFF
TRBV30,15,CAWSKLGTEHNEQFF
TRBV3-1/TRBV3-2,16,CASSQDPASGRTEAFF
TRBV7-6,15,CASSPGTYSYNEQFF
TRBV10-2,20,CASSVLGLAGPLLAKNIQYF
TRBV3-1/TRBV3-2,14,CASSQPGGRETQYF
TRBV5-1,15,CASSMGSGDTDTQYF
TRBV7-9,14,CASSLGWAYNEQFF
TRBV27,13,CASSHHRRSPLHF
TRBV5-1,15,CASSHTGLISYEQYF